A single sample gave rise to the 5 T cell receptor beta chains below, sequenced in a study of brain metastases from non-small cell lung cancer. Sequencing was performed with immunoSEQ multiplex PCR; in TCRdb, only in-frame clones are kept and a portion is missing. This sample has over a thousand clones, with around 85% found just once. The sample was tumor-adjacent normal tissue. Source of these receptors: a donor over 35 with non-small cell lung cancer.

V gene TRBV19 combines with J gene TRBJ2-2; D remains unclear. This CDR3 has 13 amino acids. Germline CDR1 LNHDA, CDR2 SQIVND (reference sequence). Trimming shortened V by 7 bases and J by 0 bases, and 6 bases separated the two germline ends. CDR3 coding DNA: TGTGCCAGTACCAACCCGAACACCGGGGAGCTGTTTTTT. Translated: CASTNPNTGELFF.

In its sample, this clone was seen once. V gene TRBV6-6 combines with J gene TRBJ2-5; 7 bases match TRBD1. The CDR3 has 15 amino acids. Germline loops: CDR1 MNHNY, CDR2 SVGAGI (reference sequence). The junction had 6 bases not matched to a gene; V was cut back by 4 bases and J by 1 base. CDR3 in amino acids: CASSSKGQRQETQYF. CDR3 nucleotides: TGTGCCAGCAGTTCGAAGGGACAGCGCCAAGAGACCCAGTACTTC.

The V and J genes are TRBV7-2 and TRBJ2-3, with TRBD2 identical over 8 bases. Germline loops: CDR1 SGHTA, CDR2 FQGNSA. CDR3 length: 14 amino acids. The junction had 4 bases not matched to a gene; V was cut back by 3 bases and J by 5 bases. CDR3 nucleotides: TGTGCCAGCAGCTTTCAGCGGGGGAGAGATACGCAGTATTTT. Translated: CASSFQRGRDTQYF.

This chain connects TRBV7-9 to TRBJ2-3; D is perhaps TRBD1 (5 bases). Germline CDR1 SEHNR, CDR2 FQNEAQ (reference sequence). Trimming pared 5 bases from V and 1 base from J, leaving 10 bases between. The CDR3 extends over 14 amino acids. The CDR3 protein is CASSADSGTDTQYF. The DNA of the CDR3 is TGTGCCAGCAGCGCCGACAGTGGCACAGATACGCAGTATTTT. The complete variable domain, with remaining parts taken from reference TRBV7-9 and TRBJ2-3, reads DTGVSQNPRHKITKRGQNVTFRCDPISEHNRLYWYRQTLGQGPEFLTYFQNEAQLEKSRLLSDRFSAERPKGSFSTLEIQRTEQGDSAMYLCASSADSGTDTQYFGPGTRLTVL.

The chain recombines TRBV21-1 with TRBJ2-2. TRBV21-1 is a pseudogene locus. The CDR3 spans 18 residues. CDR3 coding DNA: TGTGCCAGCAGCCCCTGCGGACCCGATCTCTCTTCCACCGGGGAGCTGTTTTTT. Protein: CASSPCGPDLSSTGELFF.